The entry below describes one T cell receptor (beta chain). The antigen remains undetermined. In germline, CDR1 is DFQATT, CDR2 SNEGSKA (reference sequence). The CDR3 totals 11 residues. Germline trimming cut 6 bases from V and 9 bases from J; bases unmatched to any gene: 5. Execution of the assay was at deep level. Using immunoSEQ multiplex PCR, the repertoire was profiled, and TCRdb retains in-frame clones only, with some absent. Of about 480,000 clones detected, roughly 85% appear once; the ten largest clones hold about 12%. The source of the sample is a study of shared clonotypes between healthy human individuals. Study-wide context: Donor ages ranged 18 to 49 years: a couple of women, a few men. The study's findings and limits: With few donors, the genetic and exposure-history diversity represented was limited.

The chain carries TRBV20-1 and TRBJ2-1, with 7 bases fitting TRBD2. Sequenced material: PBMCs. This receptor was obtained from a woman aged 40 to 50 in good health. Some clones in this sample may be carry-over from other donors' samples. The CDR3 DNA reads as TGCAGTGCGCTGACTAGCACTGAGCAGTTCTTC. Translating it yields CSALTSTEQFF.